This T cell receptor beta chain was identified during a study of cytomegalovirus exposure and HLA in healthy donors. On the study more broadly: Genotyping of some 400 donors showed that 80% to 85% belonged to the Caucasian-associated ancestry cluster.

Both 60 Vbeta primers and 13 Jbeta primers went into the PCR. Assay used: immunoSEQ multiplex PCR; TCRdb lists only in-frame clones, some missing. Of more than 40,000 clones listed, 81% were seen once; the top ten hold 2.7%. There are 15 residues in the CDR3. CDR1 and CDR2 from the germline V gene are SGHTA and FQGNSA. V trimming: 5 bases; J trimming: 5 bases; junction bases outside the gene matches: 9. Sequencing was carried out using PBMCs. This chain links TRBV7-2 with TRBJ1-1, with 9 bases that match TRBD1. The clonotype originates from a middle-aged man in good health and CMV-seronegative. The CDR3 protein is CASSPRTGVGTEAFF. CDR3 coding DNA: TGTGCCAGCAGCCCCAGGACAGGGGTCGGTACTGAAGCTTTCTTT.